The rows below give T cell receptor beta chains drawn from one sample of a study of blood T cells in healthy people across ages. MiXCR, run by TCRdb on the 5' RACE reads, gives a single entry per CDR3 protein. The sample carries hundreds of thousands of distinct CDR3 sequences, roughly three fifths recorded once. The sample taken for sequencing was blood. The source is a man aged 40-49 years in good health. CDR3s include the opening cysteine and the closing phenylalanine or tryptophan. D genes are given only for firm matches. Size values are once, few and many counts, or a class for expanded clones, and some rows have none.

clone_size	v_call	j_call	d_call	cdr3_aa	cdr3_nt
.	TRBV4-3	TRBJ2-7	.	CASSQDEGGPYEQYF	TGCGCCAGCAGCCAAGATGAGGGTGGCCCCTACGAGCAGTACTTC
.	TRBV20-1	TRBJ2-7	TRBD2	CSARDGERENEQYF	TGCAGTGCTAGAGATGGGGAGCGGGAGAACGAGCAGTACTTC
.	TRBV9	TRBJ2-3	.	CASSPNPRTDTQYF	TGTGCCAGCAGCCCGAACCCCAGGACAGATACGCAGTATTTT
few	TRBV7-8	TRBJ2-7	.	CASSLAVGEQYF	TGTGCCAGCAGCTTAGCTGTTGGCGAGCAGTACTTC
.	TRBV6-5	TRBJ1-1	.	CASSYSNRAFF	TGTGCCAGCAGTTACTCGAACCGGGCTTTCTTT
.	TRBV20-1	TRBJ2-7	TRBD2	CSARKIISGSRHEQYF	TGCAGTGCTAGAAAAATTATTAGCGGGAGTCGACACGAGCAGTACTTC
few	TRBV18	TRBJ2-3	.	CASSPRGVTDTQYF	TGTGCCAGCTCACCACGAGGGGTCACAGATACGCAGTATTTT
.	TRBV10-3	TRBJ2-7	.	CATSGREPTAEQYF	TGTGCCACTTCCGGCAGGGAACCGACGGCCGAGCAGTACTTC
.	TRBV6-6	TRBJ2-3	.	CASSYLEDTQYF	TGTGCCAGCAGTTACTTGGAAGATACGCAGTATTTT
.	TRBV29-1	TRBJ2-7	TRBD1	CSGGQYYEQYF	TGCAGCGGGGGACAGTACTACGAGCAGTACTTC
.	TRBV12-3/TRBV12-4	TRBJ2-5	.	CASSFALGPETQYF	TGTGCCAGCAGTTTCGCACTCGGCCCCGAGACCCAGTACTTC
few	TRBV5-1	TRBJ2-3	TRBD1	CASSSLTGSTDTQYF	TGCGCCAGCAGCTCGCTGACAGGGAGTACAGATACGCAGTATTTT
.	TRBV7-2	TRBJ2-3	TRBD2	CASSLAAGGTAGITQYF	TGTGCCAGCAGCTTAGCGGCGGGGGGAACTGCGGGGATAACGCAGTATTTT
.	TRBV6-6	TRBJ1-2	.	CASTHAAGDTIYGYTF	TGTGCCAGCACCCATGCGGCCGGAGACACTATTTATGGCTACACCTTC
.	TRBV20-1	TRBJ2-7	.	CSAEWSRGSYEQYF	TGCAGTGCCGAATGGTCCCGGGGATCCTACGAGCAGTACTTC
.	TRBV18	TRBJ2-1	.	CASSPLSSSYNEQFF	TGTGCCAGCTCACCACTTTCCTCCTCCTACAATGAGCAGTTCTTC
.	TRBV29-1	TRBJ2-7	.	CSVVWDLNEQYF	TGCAGCGTTGTTTGGGACTTGAACGAGCAGTACTTC
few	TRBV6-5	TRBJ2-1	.	CASSSERTAGDKGRYNEQFF	TGTGCCAGCAGTTCAGAACGGACAGCTGGAGACAAGGGCCGGTACAATGAGCAGTTCTTC
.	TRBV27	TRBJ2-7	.	CASSLSSLYKQYF	TGTGCCAGCAGTTTATCTAGCTTGTACAAGCAGTACTTC
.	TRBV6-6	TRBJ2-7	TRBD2	CASRRLAGLSYEQYF	TGTGCCAGCAGACGACTAGCGGGCCTCTCCTACGAGCAGTACTTC
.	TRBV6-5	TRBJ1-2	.	CASSPTPNYGYTF	TGTGCCAGCAGTCCGACACCTAACTATGGCTACACCTTC
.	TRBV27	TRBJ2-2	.	CASSLYRRDTGERFF	TGTGCCAGCAGTTTATACAGGAGAGACACCGGGGAGCGGTTTTTT
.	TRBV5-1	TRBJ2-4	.	CASSLADPSRDIQYF	TGCGCCAGCAGCTTGGCGGACCCTAGCCGGGACATTCAGTACTTC
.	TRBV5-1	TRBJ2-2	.	CASSRALGPQETTGELFF	TGCGCCAGCAGCCGAGCTCTAGGACCCCAGGAGACCACCGGGGAGCTGTTTTTT
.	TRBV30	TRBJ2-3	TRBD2	CAWSVRSGGADTQYF	TGTGCCTGGAGTGTCAGGAGCGGGGGGGCGGATACGCAGTATTTT
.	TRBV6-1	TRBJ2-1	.	CASSGYGGDYNEQFF	TGTGCCAGCAGTGGTTACGGGGGAGATTACAATGAGCAGTTCTTC